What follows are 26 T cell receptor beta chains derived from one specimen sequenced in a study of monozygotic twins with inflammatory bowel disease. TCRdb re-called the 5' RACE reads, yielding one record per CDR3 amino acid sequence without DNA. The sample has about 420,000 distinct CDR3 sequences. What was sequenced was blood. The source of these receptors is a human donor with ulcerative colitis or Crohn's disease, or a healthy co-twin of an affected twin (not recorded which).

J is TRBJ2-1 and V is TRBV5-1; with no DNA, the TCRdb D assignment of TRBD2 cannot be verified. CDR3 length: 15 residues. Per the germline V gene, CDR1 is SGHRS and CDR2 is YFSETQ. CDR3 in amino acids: CASSWASASYNEQFF.

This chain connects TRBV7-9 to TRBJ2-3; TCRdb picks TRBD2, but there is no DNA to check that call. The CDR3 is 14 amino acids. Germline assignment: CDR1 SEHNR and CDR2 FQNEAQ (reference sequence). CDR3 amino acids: CASSRLAGPDTQYF.

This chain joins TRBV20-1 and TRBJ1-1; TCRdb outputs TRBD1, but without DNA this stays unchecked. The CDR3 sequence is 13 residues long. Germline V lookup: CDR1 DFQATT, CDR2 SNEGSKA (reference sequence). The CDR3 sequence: CSARATGTGEAFF.

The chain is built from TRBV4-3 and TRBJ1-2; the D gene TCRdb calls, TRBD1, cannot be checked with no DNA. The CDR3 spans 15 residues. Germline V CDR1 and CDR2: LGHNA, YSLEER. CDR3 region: CASSQSTPQRGGYTF.

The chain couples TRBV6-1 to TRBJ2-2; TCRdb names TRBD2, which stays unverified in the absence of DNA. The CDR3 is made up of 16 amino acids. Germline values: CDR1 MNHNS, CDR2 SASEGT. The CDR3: CASSHRASGGTGELFF.

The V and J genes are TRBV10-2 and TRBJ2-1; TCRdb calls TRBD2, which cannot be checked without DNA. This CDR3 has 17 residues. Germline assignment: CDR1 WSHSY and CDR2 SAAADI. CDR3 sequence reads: CASISSGGASVLDEQFF.

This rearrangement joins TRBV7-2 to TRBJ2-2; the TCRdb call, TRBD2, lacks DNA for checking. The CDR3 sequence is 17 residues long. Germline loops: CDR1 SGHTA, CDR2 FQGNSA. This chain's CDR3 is CASSLKVPGPIPGELFF. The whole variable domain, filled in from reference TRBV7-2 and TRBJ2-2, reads GAGVSQSPSNKVTEKGKDVELRCDPISGHTALYWYRQSLGQGLEFLIYFQGNSAPDKSGLPSDRFSAERTGGSVSTLTIQRTQQEDSAVYLCASSLKVPGPIPGELFFGEGSRLTVL.

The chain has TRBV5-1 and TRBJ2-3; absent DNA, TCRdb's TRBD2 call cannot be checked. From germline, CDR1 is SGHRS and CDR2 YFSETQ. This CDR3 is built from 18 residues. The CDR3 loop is CASSPRAGALANTDTQYF.

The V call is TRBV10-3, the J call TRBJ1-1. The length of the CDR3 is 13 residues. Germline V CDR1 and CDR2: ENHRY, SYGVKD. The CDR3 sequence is CAINTAWDTEAFF.

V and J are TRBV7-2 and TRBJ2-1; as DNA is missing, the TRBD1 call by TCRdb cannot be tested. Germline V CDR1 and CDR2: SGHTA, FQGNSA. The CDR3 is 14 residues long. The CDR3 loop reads CASIGTGLPNEQFF.

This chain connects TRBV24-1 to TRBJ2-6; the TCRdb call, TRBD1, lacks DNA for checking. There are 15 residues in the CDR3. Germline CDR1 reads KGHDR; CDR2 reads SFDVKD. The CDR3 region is CATSDPRGGANVLTF.

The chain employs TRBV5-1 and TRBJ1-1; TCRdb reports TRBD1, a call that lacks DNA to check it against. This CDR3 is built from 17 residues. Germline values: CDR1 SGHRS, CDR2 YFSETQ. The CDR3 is CASSPTITGGVNTEAFF.

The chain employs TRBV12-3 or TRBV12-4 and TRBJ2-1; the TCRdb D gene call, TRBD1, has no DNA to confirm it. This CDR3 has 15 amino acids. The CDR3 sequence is CASRRRTGSYNEQFF.

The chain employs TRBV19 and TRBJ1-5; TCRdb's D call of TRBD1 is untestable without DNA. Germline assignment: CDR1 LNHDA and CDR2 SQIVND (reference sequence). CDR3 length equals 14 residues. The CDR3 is CASSHTRFWQPQHF.

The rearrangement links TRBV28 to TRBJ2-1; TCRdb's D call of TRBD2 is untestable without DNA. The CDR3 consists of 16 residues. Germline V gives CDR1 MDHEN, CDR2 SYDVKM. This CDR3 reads CASSFGGAPLASEQFF.

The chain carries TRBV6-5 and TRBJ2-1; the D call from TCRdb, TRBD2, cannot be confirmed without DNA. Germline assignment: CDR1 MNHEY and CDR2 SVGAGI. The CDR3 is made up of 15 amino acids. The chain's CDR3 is CSSSYRLAGANEQFF.

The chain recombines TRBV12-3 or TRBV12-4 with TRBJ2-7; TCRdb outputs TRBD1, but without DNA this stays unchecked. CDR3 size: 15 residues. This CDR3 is CASSFSRTGHYEQYF.

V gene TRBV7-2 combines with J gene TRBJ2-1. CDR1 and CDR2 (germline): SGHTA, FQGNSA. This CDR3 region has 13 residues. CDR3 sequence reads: CASSPFRTNEQFF.

CDR3 sequence: CASSLDMSGAGANVLTF. The chain links TRBV11-2 to TRBJ2-6; the TCRdb D gene call, TRBD1, has no DNA to confirm it. This CDR3 spans 17 amino acids. Germline V gene data show CDR1 as SGHAT and CDR2 as FQNNGV.

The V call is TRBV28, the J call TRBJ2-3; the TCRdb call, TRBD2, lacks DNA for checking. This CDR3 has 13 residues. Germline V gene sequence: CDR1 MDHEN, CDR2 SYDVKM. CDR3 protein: CATEGEVTDTQYF.

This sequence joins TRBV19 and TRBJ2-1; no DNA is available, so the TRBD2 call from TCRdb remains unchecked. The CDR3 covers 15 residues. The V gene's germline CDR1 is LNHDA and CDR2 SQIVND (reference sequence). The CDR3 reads CASSTPSGGGYEQFF.

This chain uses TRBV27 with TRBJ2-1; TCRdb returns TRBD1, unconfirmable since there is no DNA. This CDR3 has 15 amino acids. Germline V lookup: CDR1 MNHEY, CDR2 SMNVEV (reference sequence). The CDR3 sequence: CASSSRDRGSNEQFF.

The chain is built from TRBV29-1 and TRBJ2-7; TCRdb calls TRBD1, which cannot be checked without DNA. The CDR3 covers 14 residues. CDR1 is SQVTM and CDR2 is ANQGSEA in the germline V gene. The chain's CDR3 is CSVEVGTGTYEQYF.

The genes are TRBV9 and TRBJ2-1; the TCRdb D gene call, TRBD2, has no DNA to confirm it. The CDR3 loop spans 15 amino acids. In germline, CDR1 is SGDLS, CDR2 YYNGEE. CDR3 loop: CASSGRLGTYNEQFF.

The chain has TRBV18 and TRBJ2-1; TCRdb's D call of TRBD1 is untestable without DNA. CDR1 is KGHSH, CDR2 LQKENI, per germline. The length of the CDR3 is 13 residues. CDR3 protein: CASSEGQHNEQFF. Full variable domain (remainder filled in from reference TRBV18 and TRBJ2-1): NAGVMQNPRHLVRRRGQEARLRCSPMKGHSHVYWYRQLPEEGLKFMVYLQKENIIDESGMPKERFSAEFPKEGPSILRIQQVVRGDSAAYFCASSEGQHNEQFFGPGTRLTVL.

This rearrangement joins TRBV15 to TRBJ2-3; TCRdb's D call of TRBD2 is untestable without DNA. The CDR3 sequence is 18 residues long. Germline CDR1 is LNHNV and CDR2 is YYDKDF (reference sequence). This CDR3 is CATSRKPGLAVATDTQYF.